This T cell receptor (beta chain) is from a study of CD8 T cell repertoires and HIV-1 epitope variants. Study-wide background: Each of Twenty-five Gag and Nef epitope peptides stimulated a separate culture. Epitopes were three Gag families plus Nef HW9 and YT9. Study-level points and caveats: Fewer than ten TCR beta clonotypes were antigen-specific, six apparently recognizing autologous or escape variants.

As for this clone: Its antigen is still unknown.

Only in-frame clones appear in the TCRdb table, and some are missing; sequencing was by immunoSEQ multiplex PCR. Here the sample spans roughly 4,100 clones, roughly 72% being singletons. Trimming cost V 6 bases and J 1 base, with 10 bases left between them. Germline CDR1 LNHNV, CDR2 YYDKDF (reference sequence). The CDR3 has 14 amino acids. The sample taken for sequencing was cultured CD8+ T cells derived from PBMCs. The chain joins TRBV15 to TRBJ1-5; TRBD1 is a possible D gene (5 bases). This TCR derives from a male donor with HIV. The CDR3: CATRDWDSNQPQHF. The CDR3 DNA reads TGTGCCACCAGAGATTGGGACAGCAATCAGCCCCAGCATTTT.